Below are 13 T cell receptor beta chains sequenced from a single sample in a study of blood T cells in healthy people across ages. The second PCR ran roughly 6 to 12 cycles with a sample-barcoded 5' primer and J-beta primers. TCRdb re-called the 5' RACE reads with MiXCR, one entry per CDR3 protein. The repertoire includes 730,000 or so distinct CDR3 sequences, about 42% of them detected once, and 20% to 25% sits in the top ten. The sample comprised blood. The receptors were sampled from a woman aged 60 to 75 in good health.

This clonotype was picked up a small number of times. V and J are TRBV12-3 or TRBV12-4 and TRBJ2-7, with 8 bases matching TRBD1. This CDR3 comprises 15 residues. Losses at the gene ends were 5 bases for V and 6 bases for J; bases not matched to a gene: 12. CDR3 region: CASSTRTGNKSEQYF. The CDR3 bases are TGTGCCAGCAGTACACGGACAGGGAACAAAAGCGAGCAGTACTTC.

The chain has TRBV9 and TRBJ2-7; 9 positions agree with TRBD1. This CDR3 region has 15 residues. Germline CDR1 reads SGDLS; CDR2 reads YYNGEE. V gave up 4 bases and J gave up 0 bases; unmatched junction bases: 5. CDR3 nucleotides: TGTGCCAGCAGCCCACAGGGGGCATCCTCCTACGAGCAGTACTTC. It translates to CASSPQGASSYEQYF.

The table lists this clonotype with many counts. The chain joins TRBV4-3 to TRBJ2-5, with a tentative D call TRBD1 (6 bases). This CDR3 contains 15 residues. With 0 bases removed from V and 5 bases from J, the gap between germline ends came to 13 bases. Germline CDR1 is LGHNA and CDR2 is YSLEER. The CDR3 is CASSQEPGARETQYF. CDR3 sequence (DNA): TGCGCCAGCAGCCAAGAACCAGGGGCCAGGGAGACCCAGTACTTC.

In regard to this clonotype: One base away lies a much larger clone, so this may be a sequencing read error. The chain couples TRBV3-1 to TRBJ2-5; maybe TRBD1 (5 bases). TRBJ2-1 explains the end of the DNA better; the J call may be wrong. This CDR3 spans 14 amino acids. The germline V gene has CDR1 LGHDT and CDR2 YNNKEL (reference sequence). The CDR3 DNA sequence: TGTGCCAGCAGCCGAGGACACTCACAAGAGACCCAGTTCTTC. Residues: CASSRGHSQETQFF.

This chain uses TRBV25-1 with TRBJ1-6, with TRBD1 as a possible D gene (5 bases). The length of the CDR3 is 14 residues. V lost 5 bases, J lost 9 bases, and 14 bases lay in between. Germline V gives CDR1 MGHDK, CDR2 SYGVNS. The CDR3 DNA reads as TGTGCCAGCAGTAAGCAGGGAAGTCGTTCACCCCTCCACTTT. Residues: CASSKQGSRSPLHF.

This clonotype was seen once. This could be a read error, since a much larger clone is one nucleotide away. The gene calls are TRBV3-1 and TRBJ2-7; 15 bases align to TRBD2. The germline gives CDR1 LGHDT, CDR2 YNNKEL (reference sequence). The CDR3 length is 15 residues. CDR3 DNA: TGTGCCGGCAGCCGGACTAGCGGGGGGGCCTACGAGCAGTACTTC. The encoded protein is CAGSRTSGGAYEQYF.

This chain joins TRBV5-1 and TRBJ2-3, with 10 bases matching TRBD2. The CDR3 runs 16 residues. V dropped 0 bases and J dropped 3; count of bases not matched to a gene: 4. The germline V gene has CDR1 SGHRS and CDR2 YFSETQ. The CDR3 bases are TGCGCCAGCAGCTTGGCTCGGACTAGCGGAACAGATACGCAGTATTTT. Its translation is CASSLARTSGTDTQYF.

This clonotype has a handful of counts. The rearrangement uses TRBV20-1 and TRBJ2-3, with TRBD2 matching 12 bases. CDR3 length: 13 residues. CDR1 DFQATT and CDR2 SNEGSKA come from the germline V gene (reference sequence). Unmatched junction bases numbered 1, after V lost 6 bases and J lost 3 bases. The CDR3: CSATSGGTDTQYF. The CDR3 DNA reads TGCAGTGCAACTAGCGGGGGGACAGATACGCAGTATTTT.

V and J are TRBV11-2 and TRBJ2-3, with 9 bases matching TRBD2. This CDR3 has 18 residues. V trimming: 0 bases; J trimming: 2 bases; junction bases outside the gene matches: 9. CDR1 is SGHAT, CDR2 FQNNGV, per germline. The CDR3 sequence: CASSLDPRGGAYTDTQYF. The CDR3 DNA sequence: TGTGCCAGCAGCTTAGATCCTCGCGGGGGGGCCTACACAGATACGCAGTATTTT.

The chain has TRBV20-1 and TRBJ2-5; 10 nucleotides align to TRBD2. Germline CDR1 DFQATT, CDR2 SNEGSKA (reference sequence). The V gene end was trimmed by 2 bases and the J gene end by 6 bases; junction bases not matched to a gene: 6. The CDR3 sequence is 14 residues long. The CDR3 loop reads CSARPGTSVKTQYF. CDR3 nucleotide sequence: TGCAGTGCTAGACCGGGGACTAGCGTTAAGACCCAGTACTTC.

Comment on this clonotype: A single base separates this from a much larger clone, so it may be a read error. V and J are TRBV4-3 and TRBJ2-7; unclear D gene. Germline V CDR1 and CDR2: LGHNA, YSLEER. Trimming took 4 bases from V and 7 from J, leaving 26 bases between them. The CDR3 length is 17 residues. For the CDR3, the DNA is TGCGCCAGCAGCCCTTCGGTGGGGATTAGCTCCTACAATGAGCAGTACTTC. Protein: CASSPSVGISSYNEQYF.

In DNA form, the CDR3 reads TGCGCCAGCAGCCAAGATAGGGGGACTAGGAGCGATGAGCAGTTCTTC. It specifies CASSQDRGTRSDEQFF. The rearrangement links TRBV4-1 to TRBJ2-1, with 8 bases fitting TRBD2. In germline, CDR1 is MGHRA, CDR2 YSYEKL. J lost 8 bases, V lost 0 bases, and 9 bases had no gene match. The CDR3 covers 16 residues.

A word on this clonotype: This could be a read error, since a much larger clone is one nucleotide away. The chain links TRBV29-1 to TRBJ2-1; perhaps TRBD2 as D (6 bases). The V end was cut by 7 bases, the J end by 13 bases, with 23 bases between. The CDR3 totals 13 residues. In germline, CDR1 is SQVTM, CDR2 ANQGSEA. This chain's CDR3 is CSARGPGEETQFF. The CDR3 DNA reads TGCAGCGCGAGGGGACCGGGAGAGGAGACCCAGTTCTTC.